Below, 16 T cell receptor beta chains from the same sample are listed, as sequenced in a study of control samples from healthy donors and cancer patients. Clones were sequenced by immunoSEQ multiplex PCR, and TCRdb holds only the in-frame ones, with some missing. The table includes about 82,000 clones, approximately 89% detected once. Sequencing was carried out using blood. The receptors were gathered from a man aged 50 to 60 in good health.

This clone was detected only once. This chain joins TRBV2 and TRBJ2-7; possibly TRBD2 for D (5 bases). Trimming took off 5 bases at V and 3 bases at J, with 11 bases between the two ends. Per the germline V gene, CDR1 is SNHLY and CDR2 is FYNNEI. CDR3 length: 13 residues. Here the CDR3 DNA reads TGTGCCAGCAGTAACAGACGGGACTACGAGCAGTACTTC. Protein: CASSNRRDYEQYF.

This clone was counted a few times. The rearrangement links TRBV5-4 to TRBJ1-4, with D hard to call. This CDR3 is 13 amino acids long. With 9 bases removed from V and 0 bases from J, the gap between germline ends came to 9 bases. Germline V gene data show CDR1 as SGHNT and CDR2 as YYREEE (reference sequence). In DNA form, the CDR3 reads TGTGCCACGAGGGCGGCAACTAATGAAAAACTGTTTTTT. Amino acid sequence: CATRAATNEKLFF.

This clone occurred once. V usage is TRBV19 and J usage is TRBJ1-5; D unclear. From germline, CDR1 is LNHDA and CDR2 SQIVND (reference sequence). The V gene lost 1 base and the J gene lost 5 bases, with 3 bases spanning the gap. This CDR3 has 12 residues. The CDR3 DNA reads TGTGCCAGTAGTATAGGGGATCAGCCCCAGCATTTT. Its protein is CASSIGDQPQHF. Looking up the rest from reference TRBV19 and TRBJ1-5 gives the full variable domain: DGGITQSPKYLFRKEGQNVTLSCEQNLNHDAMYWYRQDPGQGLRLIYYSQIVNDFQKGDIAEGYSVSREKKESFPLTVTSAQKNPTAFYLCASSIGDQPQHFGDGTRLSIL.

In DNA form, the CDR3 reads TGTGCCTCCAGAAGGGAGAGGGAGCAGTACTTC. This gives the protein CASRREREQYF. The rearrangement joins TRBV2 to TRBJ2-7, with D possibly matching TRBD2 (5 bases). Germline loops: CDR1 SNHLY, CDR2 FYNNEI. Trimming removed 11 bases at V and 7 bases at J, with 15 bases between. The CDR3 contains 11 residues.

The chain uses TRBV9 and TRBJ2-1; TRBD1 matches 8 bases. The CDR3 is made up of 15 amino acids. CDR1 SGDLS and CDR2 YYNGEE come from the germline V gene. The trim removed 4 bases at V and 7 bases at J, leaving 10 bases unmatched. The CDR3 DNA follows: TGTGCCAGCAGCTCAGACAGGGGTCGGGAGAATGAGCAGTTCTTC. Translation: CASSSDRGRENEQFF.

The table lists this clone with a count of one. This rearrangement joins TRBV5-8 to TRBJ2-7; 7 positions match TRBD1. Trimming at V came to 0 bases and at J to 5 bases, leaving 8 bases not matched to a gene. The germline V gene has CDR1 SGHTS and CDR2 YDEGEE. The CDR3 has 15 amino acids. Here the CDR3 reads CASSLVGQDPNEQYV. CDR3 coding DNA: TGTGCCAGCAGCTTGGTAGGACAGGATCCTAACGAGCAGTACGTC.

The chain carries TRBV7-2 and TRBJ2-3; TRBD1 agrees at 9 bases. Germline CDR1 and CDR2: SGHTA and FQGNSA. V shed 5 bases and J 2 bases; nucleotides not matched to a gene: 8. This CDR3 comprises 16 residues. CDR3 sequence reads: CASSAPGTGPTDTQYF. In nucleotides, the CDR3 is TGTGCCAGCAGCGCCCCCGGGACAGGGCCCACAGATACGCAGTATTTT.

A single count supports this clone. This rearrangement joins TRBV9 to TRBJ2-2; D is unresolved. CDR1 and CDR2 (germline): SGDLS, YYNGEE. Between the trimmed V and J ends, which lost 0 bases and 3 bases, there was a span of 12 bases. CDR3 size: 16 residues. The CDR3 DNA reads TGTGCCAGCAGCGTAGGGTCGTTCGTTGACACCGGGGAGCTGTTTTTT. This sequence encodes CASSVGSFVDTGELFF.

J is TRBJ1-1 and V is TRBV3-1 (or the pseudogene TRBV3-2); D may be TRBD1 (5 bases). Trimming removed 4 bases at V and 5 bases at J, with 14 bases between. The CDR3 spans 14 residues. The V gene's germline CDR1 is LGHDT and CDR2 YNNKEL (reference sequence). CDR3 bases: TGTGCCAGCAGCCGGAGGGGAAGAGGGACTGAAGCTTTCTTT. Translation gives CASSRRGRGTEAFF.

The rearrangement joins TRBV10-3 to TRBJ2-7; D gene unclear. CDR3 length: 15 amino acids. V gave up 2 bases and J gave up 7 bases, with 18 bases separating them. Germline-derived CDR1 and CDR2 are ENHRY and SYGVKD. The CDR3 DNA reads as TGTGCCATCAGTGAGATCCCCCCTAAGCCCTGGGAGCAGTACTTC. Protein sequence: CAISEIPPKPWEQYF.

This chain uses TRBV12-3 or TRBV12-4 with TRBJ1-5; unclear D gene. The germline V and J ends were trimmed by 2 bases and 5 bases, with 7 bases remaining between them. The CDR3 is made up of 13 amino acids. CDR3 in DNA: TGTGCCAGCAGTTTATCGCGGGATCAGCCCCAGCATTTT. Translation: CASSLSRDQPQHF.

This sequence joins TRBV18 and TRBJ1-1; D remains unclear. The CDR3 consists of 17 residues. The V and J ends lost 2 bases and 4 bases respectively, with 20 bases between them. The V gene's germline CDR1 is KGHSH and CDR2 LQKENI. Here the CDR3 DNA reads TGTGCCAGCTCACCAACCCCTCCCGGAGGAGGTGTCACTGAAGCTTTCTTT. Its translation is CASSPTPPGGGVTEAFF.

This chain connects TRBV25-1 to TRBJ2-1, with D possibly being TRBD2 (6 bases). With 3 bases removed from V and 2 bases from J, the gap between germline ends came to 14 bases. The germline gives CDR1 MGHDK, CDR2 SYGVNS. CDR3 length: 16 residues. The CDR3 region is CASSERDSRTYNEQFF. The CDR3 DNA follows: TGTGCCAGCAGTGAGCGGGACTCCCGGACCTACAATGAGCAGTTCTTC.

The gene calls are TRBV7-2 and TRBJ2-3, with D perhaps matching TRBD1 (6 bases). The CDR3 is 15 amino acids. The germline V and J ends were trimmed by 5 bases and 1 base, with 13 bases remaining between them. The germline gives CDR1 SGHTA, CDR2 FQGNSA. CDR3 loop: CASSASSGGTDTQYF. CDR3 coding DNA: TGTGCCAGCAGCGCGTCCTCAGGGGGCACAGATACGCAGTATTTT.

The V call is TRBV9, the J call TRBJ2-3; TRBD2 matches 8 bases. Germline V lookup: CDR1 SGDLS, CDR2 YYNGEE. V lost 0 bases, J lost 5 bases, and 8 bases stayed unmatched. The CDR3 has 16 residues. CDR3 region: CASSVELRGAGDTQYF. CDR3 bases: TGTGCCAGCAGCGTAGAGTTGCGGGGGGCAGGAGATACGCAGTATTTT.

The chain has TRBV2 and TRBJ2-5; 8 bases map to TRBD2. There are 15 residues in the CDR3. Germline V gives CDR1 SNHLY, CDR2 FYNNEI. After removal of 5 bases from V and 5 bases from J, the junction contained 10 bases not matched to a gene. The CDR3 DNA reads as TGTGCCAGCAGTCACCCCGGGACTAGGGGCGAGACCCAGTACTTC. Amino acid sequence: CASSHPGTRGETQYF.